This T cell receptor (beta chain) was sequenced in a study of type 1 and type 2 diabetes patients. Study-level background: Samples came from type 1 diabetic, type 2 diabetic or nondiabetic people, recruited in China.

PCR was run on genomic DNA. Amplification of the beta chain CDR3 used 30 forward and 13 reverse multiplex primers. TCRdb passed the multiplex PCR reads through MiXCR, listing each CDR3 protein once. Counted here are around 300,000 distinct CDR3 sequences, more than 45% occurring once; the ten biggest clones make up about 13%. Each diabetic donor fulfilled classification criteria for either type 1 or type 2. Roughly 9.8 milliliters of peripheral blood were drawn from each donor. The sequence was collected from a man younger than 35 with type 2 diabetes. Sequencing was performed on peripheral blood mononuclear cells (PBMCs).

Here the CDR3 reads CASSIGDLEQYF. For the CDR3, the DNA is TGTGCCAGTAGTATAGGGGACCTCGAGCAGTACTTC. V and J are TRBV19 and TRBJ2-7; either TRBD1 or TRBD2 may supply D (5 bases each). This CDR3 contains 12 residues. Trimming took 1 base from V and 6 from J, leaving 7 bases between them. Germline assignment: CDR1 LNHDA and CDR2 SQIVND (reference sequence).